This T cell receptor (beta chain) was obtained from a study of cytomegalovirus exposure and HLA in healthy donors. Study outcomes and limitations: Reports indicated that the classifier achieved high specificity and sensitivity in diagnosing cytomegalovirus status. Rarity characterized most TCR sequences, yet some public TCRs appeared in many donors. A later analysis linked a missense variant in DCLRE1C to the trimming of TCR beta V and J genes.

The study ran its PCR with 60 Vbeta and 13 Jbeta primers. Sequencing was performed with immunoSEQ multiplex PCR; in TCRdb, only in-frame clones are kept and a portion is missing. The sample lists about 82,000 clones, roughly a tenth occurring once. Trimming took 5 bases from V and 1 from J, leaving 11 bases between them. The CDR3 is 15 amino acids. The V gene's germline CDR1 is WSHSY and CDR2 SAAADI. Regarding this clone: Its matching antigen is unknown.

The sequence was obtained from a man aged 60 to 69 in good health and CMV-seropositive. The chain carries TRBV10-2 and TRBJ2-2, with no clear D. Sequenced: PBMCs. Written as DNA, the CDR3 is TGCGCCAGCAGTCTGAATACAGTGAACACCGGGGAGCTGTTTTTT. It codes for CASSLNTVNTGELFF.